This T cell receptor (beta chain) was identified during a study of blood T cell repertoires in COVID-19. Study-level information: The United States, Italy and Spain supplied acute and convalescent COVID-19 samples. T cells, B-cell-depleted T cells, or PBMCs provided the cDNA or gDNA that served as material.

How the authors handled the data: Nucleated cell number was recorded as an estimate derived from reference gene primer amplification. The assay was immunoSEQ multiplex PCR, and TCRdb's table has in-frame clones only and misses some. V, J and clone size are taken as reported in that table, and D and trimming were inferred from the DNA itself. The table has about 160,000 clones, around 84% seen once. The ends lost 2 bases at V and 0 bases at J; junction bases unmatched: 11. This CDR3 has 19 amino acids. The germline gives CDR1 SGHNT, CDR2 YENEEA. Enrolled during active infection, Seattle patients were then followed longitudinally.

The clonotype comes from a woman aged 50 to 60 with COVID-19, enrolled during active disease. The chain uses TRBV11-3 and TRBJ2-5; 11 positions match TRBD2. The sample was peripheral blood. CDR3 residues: CASSLPPYLLAGDQETQYF. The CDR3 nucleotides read TGTGCCAGCAGCTTACCCCCTTATCTACTAGCGGGGGACCAAGAGACCCAGTACTTC.